This TCR beta chain was recorded in a study of blood T cells in healthy people across ages. There are 16 residues in the CDR3. V shed 4 bases, J shed 2 bases, and the junction held 4 bases outside the gene matches. The germline V gene encodes CDR1 SEHNR and CDR2 FQNEAQ (reference sequence). Next came a second PCR, run for roughly 7 to 12 cycles, which used a sample-barcoded 5' primer along with a J-beta primer mix. Tagging of each cDNA molecule was performed by a template-switch adaptor with 12 random nucleotides. TCRdb analysed the 5' RACE reads with MiXCR anew, one entry per CDR3 protein. The sample has about 1.6 million distinct CDR3 sequences; 34% are singletons. Isolation yielded PBMCs, at least 7 million per sample, in every case. This clonotype appeared a few times.

Sequences were obtained from blood. The sequence was obtained from a woman in her twenties or thirties in good health. The chain joins TRBV7-9 to TRBJ2-1; 11 positions match TRBD2. CDR3 DNA: TGTGCCAGCAGCTATAGCGGGAGGGCCACCTACAATGAGCAGTTCTTC. Amino acids: CASSYSGRATYNEQFF.